The 31 T cell receptor beta chains presented below share a single source sample, sequenced in a study of cytomegalovirus exposure and HLA in healthy donors. Use of 60 Vbeta and 13 Jbeta primers characterized the PCR. Profiled with immunoSEQ multiplex PCR; TCRdb holds only in-frame clones, not every one. Found here are 200,000 or so clones, around 75% of them singletons; the top ten hold 4.5% to 7.5%. Sequencing was performed on PBMCs. Receptor source: a woman under 40 in good health and CMV-seropositive.

J is TRBJ2-5 and V is TRBV15; D may be TRBD1 (5 bases). Germline V gene data show CDR1 as LNHNV and CDR2 as YYDKDF (reference sequence). The CDR3 covers 14 residues. Trimming removed 2 bases at V and 1 base at J, with 8 bases between. The CDR3 reads CATSRRQIQETQYF. CDR3 DNA: TGTGCCACCAGCAGAAGACAGATCCAAGAGACCCAGTACTTC.

The rearrangement joins TRBV2 to TRBJ2-5, with D possibly matching TRBD1 (5 bases). CDR1 SNHLY and CDR2 FYNNEI come from the germline V gene. Trimming removed 6 bases from V and 1 base from J, with 9 bases in between. CDR3 length: 13 residues. The CDR3 loop is CASRSGAQETQYF. As DNA, the CDR3 is TGTGCCAGCAGGTCTGGGGCCCAAGAGACCCAGTACTTC.

The rearrangement joins TRBV5-4 to TRBJ2-2, with no clear D. CDR1 is SGHNT and CDR2 is YYREEE in the germline V gene (reference sequence). This CDR3 spans 15 amino acids. V was shortened by 0 bases and J by 2 bases, with 8 bases between the two germline ends. The CDR3 nucleotides are TGTGCCAGCAGCTTGGGAGGCCTAAACACCGGGGAGCTGTTTTTT. Its translation is CASSLGGLNTGELFF.

This sequence joins TRBV6-4 and TRBJ2-1, with a possible D match to TRBD2 (6 bases). Germline V gene lookup returns CDR1 MRHNA and CDR2 SNTAGT. The CDR3 sequence is 14 residues long. Trimming stripped 4 bases from V and 4 bases from J, with 11 bases between. CDR3 nucleotides: TGTGCCAGCAGTGCCCTCGCGGGGTACAATGAGCAGTTCTTC. Amino acids: CASSALAGYNEQFF.

The rearrangement uses TRBV20-1 and TRBJ1-2; TRBD1 agrees at 7 bases. V shed 5 bases, J shed 4 bases, and the junction held 1 base outside the gene matches. This CDR3 contains 11 residues. Germline loops: CDR1 DFQATT, CDR2 SNEGSKA (reference sequence). The DNA for the CDR3 is TGCAGTGCTTGGGACAGCTATGGCTACACCTTC. It specifies CSAWDSYGYTF.

The rearrangement uses TRBV28 and TRBJ2-3; TRBD2 agrees at 10 bases. The J segment lost 5 bases and the V segment lost 8 bases, leaving 10 bases of the junction unmatched. The CDR3 sequence is 15 residues long. Germline V gene data show CDR1 as MDHEN and CDR2 as SYDVKM. DNA of the CDR3: TGTGCCAGCGGCCCTAGCGGGAGCGGATTAGATACGCAGTATTTT. Encoded protein: CASGPSGSGLDTQYF.

This chain connects TRBV19 to TRBJ1-5; a possible D gene is TRBD1 (6 bases). The CDR3 extends over 13 amino acids. Germline V gene data show CDR1 as LNHDA and CDR2 as SQIVND (reference sequence). V shed 11 bases and J shed 1 base, with 12 bases lying between them. CDR3 protein: CALGGPSNQPQHF. The DNA for the CDR3 is TGTGCCCTGGGGGGGCCAAGCAATCAGCCCCAGCATTTT. The variable domain in full, completed from reference TRBV19 and TRBJ1-5, reads DGGITQSPKYLFRKEGQNVTLSCEQNLNHDAMYWYRQDPGQGLRLIYYSQIVNDFQKGDIAEGYSVSREKKESFPLTVTSAQKNPTAFYLCALGGPSNQPQHFGDGTRLSIL.

In this sample, this clone turned up a few times. CDR3 in amino acids: CASSQSGMARELFF. As DNA, the CDR3 is TGCGCCAGCAGCCAGTCAGGGATGGCGCGGGAGCTGTTTTTT. The chain combines TRBV4-3 with TRBJ2-2, with D possibly matching TRBD1 (5 bases). The CDR3 spans 14 residues. Germline CDR1 and CDR2: LGHNA and YSLEER. V dropped 3 bases and J dropped 9 bases, with 14 bases sitting between them.

V usage is TRBV13 and J usage is TRBJ1-1; no clear D. Germline CDR1 reads PRHDT; CDR2 reads FYEKMQ (reference sequence). This CDR3 region has 13 residues. Trimming pared 5 bases from V and 7 bases from J, leaving 14 bases between. The CDR3 protein is CASSPSGRGEAFF. As DNA, the CDR3 is TGTGCCAGCAGCCCCTCCGGAAGAGGTGAAGCTTTCTTT. The entire variable domain, with the rest obtained from reference TRBV13 and TRBJ1-1, is as follows: AAGVIQSPRHLIKEKRETATLKCYPIPRHDTVYWYQQGPGQDPQFLISFYEKMQSDKGSIPDRFSAQQFSDYHSELNMSSLELGDSALYFCASSPSGRGEAFFGQGTRLTVV.

The J gene is TRBJ1-1, the V gene TRBV7-6; D unresolved. CDR1 is SGHVS, CDR2 FNYEAQ, per germline. This CDR3 comprises 13 residues. Trimming took 5 bases from V and 5 from J, leaving 12 bases between them. As DNA, the CDR3 is TGTGCCAGCAGCCTGTCGGGGTCGACTGAAGCTTTCTTT. Its protein is CASSLSGSTEAFF.

The chain couples TRBV4-1 to TRBJ2-1; D is possibly TRBD1 (5 bases). There are 14 residues in the CDR3. The V gene's germline CDR1 is MGHRA and CDR2 YSYEKL. V was clipped by 4 bases and J by 3 bases, with 10 bases between them. CDR3 sequence: CASSPGLYYNEQFF. CDR3 nucleotides: TGCGCCAGCAGCCCAGGGCTTTACTACAATGAGCAGTTCTTC.

Turning to this clone: One end of the junction fails to match germline, which may point to a read error. The chain couples TRBV9 to TRBJ2-1; 10 bases are a match to TRBD2. The CDR3 contains 14 residues. Germline V CDR1 and CDR2: SGDLS, YYNGEE. CDR3 DNA: TGTGCCAGCAGCGAGCGGGGGGGCTACGATGAGCAGTTCTTC. As protein: CASSERGGYDEQFF.

The gene calls are TRBV5-4 and TRBJ2-7; D gene unclear. Germline lookup yields CDR1 SGHNT and CDR2 YYREEE (reference sequence). CDR3 length: 12 amino acids. The V and J ends lost 1 base and 5 bases respectively, with 7 bases between them. CDR3 coding DNA: TGTGCCAGCAGCTTGCGTGCGGACGAGCAGTACTTC. Translating it yields CASSLRADEQYF.

This clone turned up a few times. The rearrangement uses TRBV28 and TRBJ1-1, with TRBD1 identical over 8 bases. The V segment lost 6 bases and the J segment 8 bases; nucleotides outside the gene matches: 20. CDR1 is MDHEN, CDR2 SYDVKM, per germline. The CDR3 extends over 17 amino acids. The CDR3 DNA follows: TGTGCCAGCAGCTCGCTCAAACTGGGACAGGCAGGGGCGGAAGCTTTCTTT. Its translation: CASSSLKLGQAGAEAFF. Full variable domain (missing parts from reference TRBV28 and TRBJ1-1): DVKVTQSSRYLVKRTGEKVFLECVQDMDHENMFWYRQDPGLGLRLIYFSYDVKMKEKGDIPEGYSVSREKKERFSLILESASTNQTSMYLCASSSLKLGQAGAEAFFGQGTRLTVV.

V and J are TRBV6-5 and TRBJ1-1, with TRBD1 matching over 9 bases. With 3 bases clipped from V and 5 bases from J, the junction kept 4 bases outside the gene matches. Germline V gene sequence: CDR1 MNHEY, CDR2 SVGAGI. This CDR3 is 14 amino acids long. CDR3 nucleotides: TGTGCCAGCAGTTATGGGACAGGGCGAACTGAAGCTTTCTTT. It translates to CASSYGTGRTEAFF.

This chain connects TRBV6-5 to TRBJ1-2, with 9 positions matching TRBD1. Looked up from germline, CDR1 is MNHEY and CDR2 is SVGAGI. This CDR3 comprises 14 residues. V lost 7 bases to trimming and J lost 8 bases; unmatched junction nucleotides: 11. CDR3 protein: CASTRTLTGGGYTF. In nucleotides, the CDR3 is TGTGCCAGCACCCGGACCCTAACAGGGGGCGGCTACACCTTC.

This chain joins TRBV7-9 and TRBJ2-7, with 7 nucleotides matching TRBD1. Germline loops: CDR1 SEHNR, CDR2 FQNEAQ (reference sequence). V lost 5 bases, J lost 0 bases, and 16 bases stayed unmatched. The CDR3 sequence is 18 residues long. The DNA of the CDR3 is TGTGCCAGCAGCCGAAGATGGGACAGAACACAGTACTCCTACGAGCAGTACTTC. It is translated as CASSRRWDRTQYSYEQYF.

This chain links TRBV6-1 with TRBJ2-1; 7 bases map to TRBD2. The germline V gene has CDR1 MNHNS and CDR2 SASEGT. J gave up 9 bases and V 3 bases, and 8 bases lay outside the gene matches. The CDR3 totals 14 residues. The CDR3, as DNA: TGTGCCAGCAGTGATTGGGCGGGGGAGGGTGAGCAGTTCTTC. This gives the protein CASSDWAGEGEQFF.

The rearrangement uses TRBV2 and TRBJ2-5, with TRBD1 matching over 9 bases. V lost 7 bases and J lost 10; bases outside the gene matches: 13. This CDR3 comprises 14 residues. The germline gives CDR1 SNHLY, CDR2 FYNNEI. The CDR3 sequence is CASMPGQGPSDQYF. In nucleotides, the CDR3 is TGTGCCAGCATGCCGGGACAGGGCCCATCGGACCAGTACTTC.

The chain links TRBV2 to TRBJ1-4, with unresolved D. In germline, CDR1 is SNHLY, CDR2 FYNNEI. The CDR3 runs to 14 residues. Trimming took 4 bases from V and 0 from J, leaving 6 bases between them. The CDR3 DNA is TGTGCCAGCAGTGCCCCTGCAACTAATGAAAAACTGTTTTTT. It specifies CASSAPATNEKLFF.

This clone was counted between two and nine times. The chain uses TRBV19 and TRBJ2-1; 10 bases line up with TRBD2. The J segment lost 0 bases and the V segment lost 8 bases, leaving 10 bases of the junction unmatched. The CDR3 spans 17 residues. Per the germline V gene, CDR1 is LNHDA and CDR2 is SQIVND (reference sequence). Here the CDR3 DNA reads TGTGCCAGTTTTAGCGGGGGGCGTAGGAGCTCCTACAATGAGCAGTTCTTC. It yields the protein CASFSGGRRSSYNEQFF.

V is TRBV6-5 and J is TRBJ2-2; 9 bases are a match to TRBD2. The J segment lost 0 bases and the V segment lost 8 bases, leaving 4 bases of the junction unmatched. The V gene's germline CDR1 is MNHEY and CDR2 SVGAGI. The CDR3 is 15 amino acids. The CDR3 DNA sequence: TGTGCCAGCTCCCTAGCGGGGACGAACACCGGGGAGCTGTTTTTT. It specifies CASSLAGTNTGELFF.

The chain carries TRBV6-5 and TRBJ1-1, with D perhaps matching TRBD1 (5 bases). Germline CDR1 is MNHEY and CDR2 is SVGAGI. Trimming shortened V by 8 bases and J by 3 bases, and 16 bases separated the two germline ends. The CDR3 loop spans 14 amino acids. CDR3 in amino acids: CASRSAGGDTEAFF. The CDR3 DNA reads TGTGCCAGCCGAAGCGCTGGGGGGGACACTGAAGCTTTCTTT.

This clone was seen a handful of times. The chain couples TRBV5-1 to TRBJ2-7; D call uncertain. CDR1 and CDR2 (germline): SGHRS, YFSETQ. Trimming took 4 bases from V and 6 from J, leaving 14 bases between them. The CDR3 runs 13 residues. The CDR3 sequence: CASSPSTPREQYF. The CDR3 DNA is TGCGCCAGCAGCCCCTCCACCCCGCGCGAGCAGTACTTC.

Written as DNA, the CDR3 is TGTGCCAGCACCCGTGGACAGGGGAACTATGGCTACACCTTC. Translation: CASTRGQGNYGYTF. V usage is TRBV6-1 and J usage is TRBJ1-2, with TRBD1 identical over 9 bases. Unmatched junction bases numbered 5, after V lost 7 bases and J lost 2 bases. Germline V CDR1 and CDR2: MNHNS, SASEGT. This CDR3 comprises 14 residues.

The gene calls are TRBV10-3 and TRBJ2-1; tentatively, D is TRBD1 (5 bases). The CDR3 runs 14 residues. V lost 8 bases, J lost 5 bases, and 16 bases lay in between. CDR1 is ENHRY and CDR2 is SYGVKD in the germline V gene. CDR3 bases: TGTGCCATCGGTCGGACAACTGAAAACAATGAGCAGTTCTTC. This codes for CAIGRTTENNEQFF.

This clone was found once. V gene TRBV4-1 combines with J gene TRBJ1-5; 9 nucleotides align to TRBD1. The CDR3 is 18 amino acids. After removal of 0 bases from V and 2 bases from J, the junction contained 8 bases not matched to a gene. Looked up from germline, CDR1 is MGHRA and CDR2 is YSYEKL. The CDR3 region has the DNA TGCGCCAGCAGCCAAGATGACTTGAGGACAGGGGGCAATCAGCCCCAGCATTTT. This gives the protein CASSQDDLRTGGNQPQHF.

Only a few counts were recorded for this clone. The rearrangement joins TRBV23-1 to TRBJ2-1, with 8 positions matching TRBD2. TRBV23-1 is labeled an ORF, and its function is uncertain. The CDR3 consists of 13 residues. Unmatched junction bases numbered 8, after V lost 7 bases and J lost 9 bases. CDR3 DNA: TGCGCCAGCACCACGGGGGGGCCGTGTGAGCAGTTCTTC. Amino acid sequence: CASTTGGPCEQFF.

The rearrangement links TRBV25-1 to TRBJ2-3, with 7 bases fitting TRBD2. V shed 6 bases, J shed 1 base, and the junction held 10 bases outside the gene matches. CDR1 is MGHDK, CDR2 SYGVNS, per germline. The CDR3 contains 16 residues. The CDR3 here is CASSSRTSVRTDTQYF. The CDR3 DNA reads as TGTGCCAGCAGCTCGAGAACTAGCGTGCGCACAGATACGCAGTATTTT. Combining the CDR3 with reference TRBV25-1 and TRBJ2-3 gives the whole variable domain EADIYQTPRYLVIGTGKKITLECSQTMGHDKMYWYQQDPGMELHLIHYSYGVNSTEKGDLSSESTVSRIRTEHFPLTLESARPSHTSQYLCASSSRTSVRTDTQYFGPGTRLTVL.

This chain uses TRBV19 with TRBJ1-5, with a weak D call TRBD1 (5 bases). The CDR3 is made up of 16 amino acids. Germline loops: CDR1 LNHDA, CDR2 SQIVND (reference sequence). V lost 4 bases and J 0 bases, leaving 13 bases between the germline ends. The chain's CDR3 is CASSKQAPYSNQPQHF. CDR3 DNA: TGTGCCAGTAGTAAACAGGCCCCTTATAGCAATCAGCCCCAGCATTTT. Drawing the rest from reference TRBV19 and TRBJ1-5, the complete variable domain is DGGITQSPKYLFRKEGQNVTLSCEQNLNHDAMYWYRQDPGQGLRLIYYSQIVNDFQKGDIAEGYSVSREKKESFPLTVTSAQKNPTAFYLCASSKQAPYSNQPQHFGDGTRLSIL.

The chain couples TRBV6-5 to TRBJ1-6, with D perhaps matching TRBD1 (6 bases). Germline V CDR1 and CDR2: MNHEY, SVGAGI. V lost 2 bases and J 13 bases, leaving 15 bases between the germline ends. The CDR3 consists of 14 residues. In nucleotides, the CDR3 is TGTGCCAGCAGTTACGGTACAGGGAGTGGGCCCCTCCACTTT. This encodes CASSYGTGSGPLHF.